This T cell receptor beta chain came from a study of cytomegalovirus exposure and HLA in healthy donors. On this clone itself: Its cognate antigen is unknown.

Study-level findings and limits: Cytomegalovirus status was reportedly diagnosed by the classifier with high sensitivity and specificity. HLA allele associations emerged for roughly 16,000 TCR beta sequences in a later analysis, at 0.05 false discovery rate.

The study ran its PCR with 60 Vbeta and 13 Jbeta primers. Assay used: immunoSEQ multiplex PCR; TCRdb lists only in-frame clones, some missing. This sample's table reports 40,000 to 60,000 clones. Material: PBMCs. This receptor was identified in a man in his forties in good health and CMV-seropositive.

CDR3: CASSYGTSGGAGEQFF. CDR3 nucleotides: TGTGCCAGCAGCTACGGGACTAGCGGGGGGGCAGGGGAGCAGTTCTTC. The chain is built from TRBV7-3 and TRBJ2-1; 16 bases agree with TRBD2. With 4 bases clipped from V and 10 bases from J, the junction kept 7 bases outside the gene matches. Germline V gene sequence: CDR1 SGHTA, CDR2 FQGTGA. The CDR3 totals 16 residues.